Listed below are T cell receptor beta chains from one sample, sequenced in a study of metastatic and nonmetastatic thyroid tumors. TCRdb redid the clone calls on the PCR reads using MiXCR. The sample comprises tens of thousands of clones, around a sixth of which are singletons, and 6.5% to 8.5% rests with the top ten. Sequencing was done on a sample of blood. The receptors were gathered from a female donor with papillary thyroid cancer or a benign thyroid nodule (not recorded which). Some clones in this sample may be carry-over from other donors' samples. The CDR3 runs from the conserved cysteine through the conserved F or W. The D gene is left open where the match is weak. Clone sizes are given selectively: once, few, many, or a class where the clone is expanded.

many | . | TRBJ2-6 | TRBV6-1 | TGTGCCAGCAGTGAACAGTACTCTGGGGCCAACGTCCTGACTTTC | CASSEQYSGANVLTF
many | TRBD2 | TRBJ2-1 | TRBV3-1 | TGTGCCAGCAGCCAACGACTAGCGGGAGCGGATAAGCAGTTCTTC | CASSQRLAGADKQFF
many | TRBD1 | TRBJ1-1 | TRBV20-1 | TGCAGTGCTCAACTCGCACAGGGGGCCACTGAAGCTTTCTTT | CSAQLAQGATEAFF
few | . | TRBJ1-1 | TRBV6-1 | TGTGCCAGCAGTCCCTCAATTGGAGATAACGCTGAAGCTTTCTTT | CASSPSIGDNAEAFF
. | . | TRBJ1-1 | TRBV7-8 | TGTGCCAGCAGCTTCGCAGGGAGGACTGAAGCTTTCTTT | CASSFAGRTEAFF
many | . | TRBJ2-3 | TRBV7-9 | TGTGCCAGCAGCTTAGACGGGGGACCAGATACGCAGTATTTT | CASSLDGGPDTQYF
. | . | TRBJ1-1 | TRBV20-1 | TGCAGTGCTAGAGTTCCTCAAAACACTGAAGCTTTCTTT | CSARVPQNTEAFF
many | . | TRBJ2-3 | TRBV27 | TGTGCCAGCAGTTTCCGTCACACAGATACGCAGTATTTT | CASSFRHTDTQYF
many | . | TRBJ1-5 | TRBV28 | TGTGCCAGCAGTTGGGGATTCAATCAGCCCCAGCATTTT | CASSWGFNQPQHF
many | TRBD2 | TRBJ2-7 | TRBV28 | TGTGCCAGCAAACTAGCGGGAGGGACTACCTACGAGCAGTACTTC | CASKLAGGTTYEQYF
many | TRBD1 | TRBJ2-1 | TRBV24-1 | TGTGCCACCAGTGATTTGCGTGGTCAGGGGGCCGATGAGCAGTTCTTC | CATSDLRGQGADEQFF
. | TRBD1 | TRBJ2-7 | TRBV18 | TGTGCCAGCGCTGGGGACAGGGGATCTTCCGAGCAGTACTTC | CASAGDRGSSEQYF
many | TRBD1 | TRBJ2-2 | TRBV28 | TGTGCCAGCAGTTTATTTATTTGGGACAGAACCCACACCGGGGAGCTGTTTTTT | CASSLFIWDRTHTGELFF
many | TRBD1 | TRBJ2-5 | TRBV9 | TGTGCCAGCAGCGTAGGCGGGGACAGGGCGGTAGAGACCCAGTACTTC | CASSVGGDRAVETQYF
medium-sized | . | TRBJ2-1 | TRBV27 | TGTGCCAGCAGGGGGGACTTAGCTTATGAGCAGTTCTTC | CASRGDLAYEQFF
many | TRBD2 | TRBJ2-3 | TRBV7-2 | TGTGCCAGCAGCTTAGGGCTAGCGGGGAGCACAGATACGCAGTATTTT | CASSLGLAGSTDTQYF
many | . | TRBJ2-3 | TRBV30 | TGTGCCTGGAGTGTACGCACAGGGTGGGCAGATACGCAGTATTTT | CAWSVRTGWADTQYF
. | . | TRBJ2-2 | TRBV14 | TGTGCCAGCAGCGTAGGTTGGGGAGACGGGGAGCTGTTTTTT | CASSVGWGDGELFF
medium-sized | TRBD1 | TRBJ2-7 | TRBV6-1 | TGTGCCAGCAGTGATGACAGGGGGAGCTACGAGCAGTACTTC | CASSDDRGSYEQYF
. | TRBD2 | TRBJ2-1 | TRBV15 | TGTGCCACCAGCAGAGATCGTATGACTAGCCCTACGGAGGTAGGGCAGTTCTTC | CATSRDRMTSPTEVGQFF
few | . | TRBJ2-7 | TRBV13 | TGTGCCAGCAGCCCTCGACTAGGACGTAACGAGCAGTACTTC | CASSPRLGRNEQYF
many | . | TRBJ2-5 | TRBV5-4 | TGTGCCAGCAGCTTGTATTCGGATGGGGTTGAGACCCAGTACTTC | CASSLYSDGVETQYF